The 20 T cell receptor beta chains given below trace back to one sample, sequenced in a study of post-analysis software for immune sequencing data. Findings and limits, study-wide: When patients were compared with controls, 5 or 6 TRBV segments were more frequent, TRBV5-6, TRBV5-1 and TRBV20-1 among them.

These TCRs' antigens remain unknown. Unique molecular identifiers were present in the TCR beta cDNA libraries. One entry per CDR3 protein results from TCRdb running MiXCR on the PCR reads. The data hold 150,000 to 200,000 distinct CDR3 sequences, with around 30% observed a single time. Material: blood. The source of these receptors is a girl aged 10-17 years with multiple sclerosis.

This clonotype has just a few counts. The V and J genes are TRBV5-1 and TRBJ2-3, with 15 bases fitting TRBD2. This CDR3 is built from 17 residues. Germline loops: CDR1 SGHRS, CDR2 YFSETQ. Trimming removed 4 bases from V and 0 bases from J; junction bases left unmatched: 3. The CDR3 here is CASSTGLAGGSTDTQYF. The DNA for the CDR3 is TGCGCCAGCAGCACGGGACTAGCGGGAGGAAGCACAGATACGCAGTATTTT.

Concerning this clonotype: A much more abundant neighbour one base away suggests this may be a read error. V and J are TRBV6-5 and TRBJ1-2, with D possibly TRBD1 on 5 matching bases. The CDR3 covers 14 residues. Germline CDR1 and CDR2: MNHEY and SVGAGI. V shed 6 bases and J shed 7 bases, with 18 bases lying between them. CDR3 sequence reads: CASSYQGVGFGYTF. DNA for the CDR3: TGTGCCAGCAGCTATCAAGGGGTTGGCTTTGGCTACACCTTC.

The J gene is TRBJ1-4, the V gene TRBV25-1; D remains unclear. The CDR3 totals 11 residues. Trimming took 10 bases from V and 8 from J, leaving 11 bases between them. CDR1 and CDR2 (germline): MGHDK, SYGVNS. The CDR3: CATEHGEKLFF. Here the CDR3 DNA reads TGTGCCACAGAACACGGAGAAAAACTGTTTTTT.

This clonotype was seen at least ten times. The genes are TRBV5-5 and TRBJ2-5; 8 bases are shared with TRBD1. This CDR3 contains 15 residues. Germline trimming cut 4 bases from V and 5 bases from J; bases unmatched to any gene: 10. Germline CDR1 reads SGHKS; CDR2 reads YYEKEE (reference sequence). This CDR3 reads CASSRQDRVMETQYF. Written as DNA, the CDR3 is TGTGCCAGCAGCCGCCAGGACAGGGTGATGGAGACCCAGTACTTC.

This clonotype has ten or more counts. This chain connects TRBV12-3 or TRBV12-4 to TRBJ2-7; D perhaps matches TRBD1 (6 bases). V was pared by 3 bases and J by 0 bases, with 9 bases between. CDR3 length: 14 residues. As DNA, the CDR3 is TGTGCCAGCAGTTTCAGGGACATCTCCTACGAGCAGTACTTC. It translates to CASSFRDISYEQYF.

As to this clonotype: This sequence may be a read error, since a much larger clone differs from it by one base. The chain recombines TRBV10-2 with TRBJ2-5; TRBD2 matches 10 bases. Trimming cost V 2 bases and J 11 bases; bases outside gene matches: 8. CDR3 length: 14 amino acids. Germline loops: CDR1 WSHSY, CDR2 SAAADI. CDR3 sequence: CASSEASGRLEQYF. CDR3 DNA: TGCGCCAGCAGTGAGGCTAGCGGGAGACTTGAGCAGTACTTC.

In regard to this clonotype: A read error is likely, as this CDR3 ends without the conserved phenylalanine or tryptophan. This chain uses TRBV29-1 with TRBJ1-4, with D perhaps matching TRBD1 (5 bases). There are 13 residues in the CDR3. V gave up 5 bases and J gave up 4 bases, with 11 bases separating them. Germline loops: CDR1 SQVTM, CDR2 ANQGSEA. CDR3 region: CSVPGRNNEKLFL. The CDR3 bases are TGCAGCGTTCCGGGACGGAATAATGAAAAACTGTTTTTG.

The V call is TRBV5-1, the J call TRBJ1-1; D unresolved. V was clipped by 0 bases and J by 7 bases, with 10 bases between them. Germline CDR1 and CDR2: SGHRS and YFSETQ. The CDR3 is made up of 13 amino acids. DNA of the CDR3: TGCGCCAGCAGCTTGGGGGAGGTGGATGAAGCTTTCTTT. This translates into CASSLGEVDEAFF.

The chain uses TRBV9 and TRBJ2-3, with D unresolved. The CDR3 is 13 residues long. The germline V and J ends were trimmed by 3 bases and 2 bases, with 7 bases remaining between them. From germline, CDR1 is SGDLS and CDR2 YYNGEE. DNA for the CDR3: TGTGCCAGCAGCGCCCGAGACACAGATACGCAGTATTTT. Amino acids: CASSARDTDTQYF.

This chain joins TRBV6-5 and TRBJ1-1; a possible D gene is TRBD1 (5 bases). Germline V gene lookup returns CDR1 MNHEY and CDR2 SVGAGI. Trimming removed 5 bases at V and 4 bases at J, with 14 bases between. This CDR3 region has 14 residues. CDR3 DNA: TGTGCCAGCAGTCCTGGGGCAGGGATCACTGAAGCTTTCTTT. Its protein product is CASSPGAGITEAFF.

The rearrangement uses TRBV28 and TRBJ2-3; perhaps TRBD1 as D (6 bases). The CDR3 is 12 residues long. Deletions cut 10 bases from V and 3 bases from J, with 11 bases between. Per the germline V gene, CDR1 is MDHEN and CDR2 is SYDVKM. The CDR3 region is CATNRVTDTQYF. CDR3 bases: TGTGCCACCAACAGGGTTACAGATACGCAGTATTTT.

A word on this clonotype: An end of the junction does not agree with germline; a read error may underlie this. The chain recombines TRBV20-1 with TRBJ2-1; 12 bases line up with TRBD2. Germline lookup yields CDR1 DFQATT and CDR2 SNEGSKA (reference sequence). CDR3 length: 12 residues. The CDR3 here is CSGLAGNNGQFF. DNA for the CDR3: TGCAGCGGACTAGCGGGAAACAATGGGCAGTTCTTC.

This clonotype was observed at least ten times. This sequence joins TRBV6-5 and TRBJ1-2; 7 nucleotides agree with TRBD1. The CDR3 runs 15 residues. Germline CDR1 reads MNHEY; CDR2 reads SVGAGI. The V gene end was trimmed by 5 bases and the J gene end by 5 bases; junction bases not matched to a gene: 11. CDR3 in amino acids: CASSLRQGILYGYTF. The CDR3 DNA reads TGTGCCAGCAGTCTACGACAGGGTATTTTATATGGCTACACCTTC.

The J gene is TRBJ2-5, the V gene TRBV7-2; 8 positions agree with TRBD2. Germline-derived CDR1 and CDR2 are SGHTA and FQGNSA. V was clipped by 7 bases and J by 4 bases; unmatched bases: 8. This CDR3 region has 14 residues. The CDR3 DNA reads as TGTGCCAGCACCCCGGGGGGGTTAATAGAGACCCAGTACTTC. This codes for CASTPGGLIETQYF.

This clonotype was recorded at least ten times. The chain uses TRBV10-3 and TRBJ2-5, with 9 bases aligning to TRBD2. V lost 7 bases to trimming and J lost 2 bases; unmatched junction nucleotides: 8. There are 15 residues in the CDR3. CDR1 ENHRY and CDR2 SYGVKD come from the germline V gene. CDR3 nucleotide sequence: TGTGCCATCAAGAAGCCTAGCGGGGTACAAGAGACCCAGTACTTC. It yields the protein CAIKKPSGVQETQYF.

This clonotype was recorded a few times. The chain combines TRBV20-1 with TRBJ2-1, with D possibly being TRBD2 (5 bases). V lost 5 bases and J lost 8, with 16 bases in between. Germline V lookup: CDR1 DFQATT, CDR2 SNEGSKA (reference sequence). This CDR3 region has 13 residues. CDR3: CSASKREHHEQFF. In DNA form, the CDR3 reads TGCAGTGCTTCGAAAAGGGAGCACCATGAGCAGTTCTTC.

This clonotype was counted at least ten times. The CDR3 loop is CASSRGTGGNEQFF. CDR3 in DNA: TGTGCCAGTAGCCGGGGGACAGGGGGTAATGAGCAGTTCTTC. The V gene is TRBV9, the J gene TRBJ2-1; 11 bases match TRBD1. The length of the CDR3 is 14 residues. Germline V gene data show CDR1 as SGDLS and CDR2 as YYNGEE. Unmatched junction bases numbered 8, after V lost 8 bases and J lost 7 bases.

For this clonotype: One junction end disagrees with the germline gene, perhaps due to a read error. The chain has TRBV2 and TRBJ2-3, with D possibly called TRBD1 or TRBD2 (5 bases each). The CDR3 has 13 residues. Per the germline V gene, CDR1 is SNHLY and CDR2 is FYNNEI. In DNA, the CDR3 is TGTGCCGGCAGAGGACCAGAGGGGGATACGCAGTATTTT. Translation: CAGRGPEGDTQYF. Complete variable domain (other parts from reference TRBV2 and TRBJ2-3): EPEVTQTPSHQVTQMGQEVILRCVPISNHLYFYWYRQILGQKVEFLVSFYNNEISEKSEIFDDQFSVERPDGSNFTLKIRSTKLEDSAMYFCAGRGPEGDTQYFGPGTRLTVL.

This clonotype was seen ten or more times. The genes are TRBV27 and TRBJ2-3; D uncertain. CDR3 length equals 15 residues. Per germline, CDR1 MNHEY and CDR2 SMNVEV (reference sequence). V was pared by 2 bases and J by 3 bases, with 12 bases between. This chain's CDR3 is CASSLTSLKTDTQYF. CDR3 sequence (DNA): TGTGCCAGCAGTTTAACCAGCCTTAAAACAGATACGCAGTATTTT.

In its sample, this clonotype was seen many times. The V and J genes are TRBV29-1 and TRBJ1-2; D is unresolved. The V end lost 4 bases, the J end lost 7 bases, and 7 bases lay between the germline ends. The CDR3 runs to 10 residues. Germline V gene sequence: CDR1 SQVTM, CDR2 ANQGSEA. CDR3 DNA sequence: TGCAGCGTTGGCGGGTCTGGCTACACCTTC. Translating it yields CSVGGSGYTF.